The source of this TCR beta chain is a study of CD8+ T cells in alopecia areata. Looking at the study overall: Scalp area affected, as a percentage, set the severity score of treated patients.

TCR sequencing used cDNA made by reverse transcription of extracted RNA. Sequenced by immunoSEQ multiplex PCR; TCRdb stores in-frame clones only, minus some. The table has around 100,000 clones, 65% to 90% seen once; the top ten hold around 10%. As for treatment: oral pan-JAK inhibitor, 5-10 mg twice daily. The germline V and J ends were trimmed by 5 bases and 4 bases, with 18 bases remaining between them. Germline loops: CDR1 WNHNN, CDR2 SYGVQD (reference sequence). The CDR3 has 16 residues. V gene TRBV10-1 combines with J gene TRBJ2-1; D might be TRBD2 (6 bases). The TCR comes from a human donor with alopecia areata. The sample in question was CD8+ T cells sorted from blood, obtained at week 34, from a patient treated with tofacitinib. The CDR3 region is CASSSAGWDSYNEQFF. The CDR3, as DNA: TGCGCCAGCAGTTCGGCTGGCTGGGACTCGTACAATGAGCAGTTCTTC.